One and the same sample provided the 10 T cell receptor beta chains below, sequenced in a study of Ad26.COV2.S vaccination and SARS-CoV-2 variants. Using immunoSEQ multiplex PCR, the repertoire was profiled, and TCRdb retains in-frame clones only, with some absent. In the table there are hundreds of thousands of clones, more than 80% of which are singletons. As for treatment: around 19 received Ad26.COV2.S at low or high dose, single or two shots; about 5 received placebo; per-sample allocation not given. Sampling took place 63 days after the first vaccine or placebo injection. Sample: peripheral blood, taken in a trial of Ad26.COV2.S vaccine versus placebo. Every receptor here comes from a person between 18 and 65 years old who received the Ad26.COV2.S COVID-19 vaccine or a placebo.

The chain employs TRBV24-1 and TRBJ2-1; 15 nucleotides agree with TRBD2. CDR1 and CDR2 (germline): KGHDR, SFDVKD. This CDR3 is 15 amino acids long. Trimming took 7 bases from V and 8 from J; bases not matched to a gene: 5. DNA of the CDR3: TGTGCCACCAGCCGGACTAGCGGGAGGGAGGATGAGCAGTTCTTC. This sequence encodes CATSRTSGREDEQFF.

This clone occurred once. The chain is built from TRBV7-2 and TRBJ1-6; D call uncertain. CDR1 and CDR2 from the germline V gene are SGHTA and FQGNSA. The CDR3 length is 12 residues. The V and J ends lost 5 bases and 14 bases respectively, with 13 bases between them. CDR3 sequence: CASSPPSRTLHF. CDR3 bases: TGTGCCAGCAGCCCCCCGAGCCGCACCCTCCACTTT.

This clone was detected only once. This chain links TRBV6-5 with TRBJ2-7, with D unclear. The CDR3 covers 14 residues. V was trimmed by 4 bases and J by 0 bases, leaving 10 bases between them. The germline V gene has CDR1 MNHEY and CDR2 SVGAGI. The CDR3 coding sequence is TGTGCCAGCAGTTCGGTTTTGAACTCCTACGAGCAGTACTTC. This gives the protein CASSSVLNSYEQYF.

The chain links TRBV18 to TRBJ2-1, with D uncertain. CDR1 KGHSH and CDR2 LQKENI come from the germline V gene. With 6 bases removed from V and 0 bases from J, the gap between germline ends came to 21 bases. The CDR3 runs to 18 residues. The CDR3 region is CASSPAPQSASSYNEQFF. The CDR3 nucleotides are TGTGCCAGCTCCCCCGCCCCACAGAGCGCCAGCTCCTACAATGAGCAGTTCTTC.

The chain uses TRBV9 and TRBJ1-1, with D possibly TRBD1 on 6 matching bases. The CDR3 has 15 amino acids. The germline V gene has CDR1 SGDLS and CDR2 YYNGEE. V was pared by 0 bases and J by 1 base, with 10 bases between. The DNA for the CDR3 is TGTGCCAGCAGCGTAGTAGGGGGTACGAACACTGAAGCTTTCTTT. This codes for CASSVVGGTNTEAFF.

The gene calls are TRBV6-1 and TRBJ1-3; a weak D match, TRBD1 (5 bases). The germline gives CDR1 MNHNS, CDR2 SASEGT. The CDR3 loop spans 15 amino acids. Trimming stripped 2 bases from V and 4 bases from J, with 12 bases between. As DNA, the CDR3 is TGTGCCAGCAGTGAAAGGGGCGCGGGGGGAAACACCATATATTTT. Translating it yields CASSERGAGGNTIYF.

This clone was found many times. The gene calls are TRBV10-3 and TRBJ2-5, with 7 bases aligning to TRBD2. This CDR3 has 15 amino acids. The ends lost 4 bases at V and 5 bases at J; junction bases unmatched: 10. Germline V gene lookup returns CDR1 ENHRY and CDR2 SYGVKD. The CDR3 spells CAISAAAGEVETQYF. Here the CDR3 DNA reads TGTGCCATCAGTGCCGCGGCGGGAGAGGTGGAGACCCAGTACTTC.

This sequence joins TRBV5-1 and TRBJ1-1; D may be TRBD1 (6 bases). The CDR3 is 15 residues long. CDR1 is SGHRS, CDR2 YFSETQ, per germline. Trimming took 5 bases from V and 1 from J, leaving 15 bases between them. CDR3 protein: CASSYDRFPNTEAFF. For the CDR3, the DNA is TGCGCCAGCAGTTATGACAGGTTCCCGAACACTGAAGCTTTCTTT.

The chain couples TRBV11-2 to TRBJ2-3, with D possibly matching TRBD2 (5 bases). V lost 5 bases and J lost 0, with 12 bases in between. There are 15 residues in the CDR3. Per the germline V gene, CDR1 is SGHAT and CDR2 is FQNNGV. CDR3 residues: CASSPNGGSTDTQYF. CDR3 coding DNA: TGTGCCAGCAGCCCCAATGGCGGGAGCACAGATACGCAGTATTTT.

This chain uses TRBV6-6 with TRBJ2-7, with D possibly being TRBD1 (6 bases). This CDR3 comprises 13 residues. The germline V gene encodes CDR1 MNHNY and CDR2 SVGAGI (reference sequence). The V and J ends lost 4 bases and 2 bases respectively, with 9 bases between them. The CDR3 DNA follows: TGTGCCAGCAGTTTGAACAGGGCCTACGAGCAGTACTTC. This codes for CASSLNRAYEQYF.